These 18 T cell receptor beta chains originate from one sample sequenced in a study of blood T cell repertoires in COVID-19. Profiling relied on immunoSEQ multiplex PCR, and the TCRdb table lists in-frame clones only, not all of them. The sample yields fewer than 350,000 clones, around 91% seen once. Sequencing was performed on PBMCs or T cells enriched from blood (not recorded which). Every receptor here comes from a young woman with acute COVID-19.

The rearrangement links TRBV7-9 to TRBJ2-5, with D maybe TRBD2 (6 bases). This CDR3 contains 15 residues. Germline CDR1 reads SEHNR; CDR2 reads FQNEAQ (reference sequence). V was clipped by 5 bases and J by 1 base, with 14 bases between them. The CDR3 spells CASSTPLAVQETQYF. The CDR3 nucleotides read TGTGCCAGCAGCACCCCACTAGCAGTCCAAGAGACCCAGTACTTC.

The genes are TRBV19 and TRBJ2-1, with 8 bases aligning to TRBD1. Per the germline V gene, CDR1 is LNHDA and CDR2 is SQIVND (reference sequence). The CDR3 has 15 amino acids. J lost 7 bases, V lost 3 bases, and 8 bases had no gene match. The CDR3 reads CASSILTGGMNEQFF. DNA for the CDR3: TGTGCCAGTAGTATCCTAACAGGGGGGATGAATGAGCAGTTCTTC.

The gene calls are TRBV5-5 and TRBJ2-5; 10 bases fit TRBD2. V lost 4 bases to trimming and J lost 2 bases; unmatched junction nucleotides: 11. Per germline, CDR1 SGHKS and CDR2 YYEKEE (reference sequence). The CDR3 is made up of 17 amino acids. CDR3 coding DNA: TGTGCCAGCAGCCATTTAGGAGCGGGAGGGCCGCAAGAGACCCAGTACTTC. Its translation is CASSHLGAGGPQETQYF.

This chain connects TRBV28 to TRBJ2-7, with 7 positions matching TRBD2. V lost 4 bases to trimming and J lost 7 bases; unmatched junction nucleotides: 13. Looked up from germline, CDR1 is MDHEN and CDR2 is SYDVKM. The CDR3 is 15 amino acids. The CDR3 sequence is CASSSKTSLIREQYF. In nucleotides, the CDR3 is TGTGCCAGCAGTTCAAAGACTAGCCTGATTCGTGAGCAGTACTTC.

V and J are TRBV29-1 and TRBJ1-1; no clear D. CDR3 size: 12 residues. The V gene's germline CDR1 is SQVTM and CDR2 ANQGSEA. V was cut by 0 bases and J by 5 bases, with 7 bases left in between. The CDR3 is CSVEDRRTEAFF. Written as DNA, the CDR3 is TGCAGCGTTGAAGATAGAAGAACTGAAGCTTTCTTT. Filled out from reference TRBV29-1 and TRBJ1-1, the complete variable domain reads SAVISQKPSRDICQRGTSLTIQCQVDSQVTMMFWYRQQPGQSLTLIATANQGSEATYESGFVIDKFPISRPNLTFSTLTVSNMSPEDSSIYLCSVEDRRTEAFFGQGTRLTVV.

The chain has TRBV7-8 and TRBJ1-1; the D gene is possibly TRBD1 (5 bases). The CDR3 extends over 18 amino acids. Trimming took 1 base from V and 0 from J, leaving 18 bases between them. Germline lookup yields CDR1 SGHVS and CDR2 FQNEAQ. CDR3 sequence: CASSLESSTGLMNTEAFF. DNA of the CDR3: TGTGCCAGCAGCTTAGAAAGTTCAACGGGACTCATGAACACTGAAGCTTTCTTT. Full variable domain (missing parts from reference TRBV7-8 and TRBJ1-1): GAGVSQSPRYKVAKRGQDVALRCDPISGHVSLFWYQQALGQGPEFLTYFQNEAQLDKSGLPSDRFFAERPEGSVSTLKIQRTQQEDSAVYLCASSLESSTGLMNTEAFFGQGTRLTVV.

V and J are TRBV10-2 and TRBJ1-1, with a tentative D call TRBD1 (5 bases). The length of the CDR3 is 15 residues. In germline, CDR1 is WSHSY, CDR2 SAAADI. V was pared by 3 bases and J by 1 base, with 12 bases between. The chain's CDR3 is CASSDMGRRNTEAFF. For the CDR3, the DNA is TGCGCCAGCAGTGACATGGGGCGCCGGAACACTGAAGCTTTCTTT.

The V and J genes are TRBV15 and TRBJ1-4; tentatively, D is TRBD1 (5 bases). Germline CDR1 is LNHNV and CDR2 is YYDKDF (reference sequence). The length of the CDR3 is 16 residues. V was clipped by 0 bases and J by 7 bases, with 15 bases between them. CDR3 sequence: CATSRDVAGMAEKLFF. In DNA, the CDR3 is TGTGCCACCAGCAGAGATGTGGCAGGGATGGCTGAAAAACTGTTTTTT.

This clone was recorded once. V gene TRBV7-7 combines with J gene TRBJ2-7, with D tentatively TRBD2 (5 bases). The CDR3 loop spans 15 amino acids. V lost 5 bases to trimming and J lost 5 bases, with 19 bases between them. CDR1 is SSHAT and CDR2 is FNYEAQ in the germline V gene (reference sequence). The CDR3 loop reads CASSEGPSGRDEQYF. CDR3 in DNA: TGTGCCAGCAGCGAGGGCCCTTCCGGAAGAGACGAGCAGTACTTC.

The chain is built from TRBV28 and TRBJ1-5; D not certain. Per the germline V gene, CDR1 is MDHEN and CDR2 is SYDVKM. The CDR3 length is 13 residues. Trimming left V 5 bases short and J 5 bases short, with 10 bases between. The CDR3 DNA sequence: TGTGCCAGCAGTCCTACCCGTGATCAGCCCCAGCATTTT. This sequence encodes CASSPTRDQPQHF.

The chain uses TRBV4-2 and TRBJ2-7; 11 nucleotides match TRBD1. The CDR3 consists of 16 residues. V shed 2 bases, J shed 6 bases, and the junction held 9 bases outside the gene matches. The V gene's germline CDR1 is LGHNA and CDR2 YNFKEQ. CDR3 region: CASSQIWDRGSREQYF. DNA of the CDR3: TGTGCCAGCAGCCAAATTTGGGACAGGGGGTCGCGCGAGCAGTACTTC.

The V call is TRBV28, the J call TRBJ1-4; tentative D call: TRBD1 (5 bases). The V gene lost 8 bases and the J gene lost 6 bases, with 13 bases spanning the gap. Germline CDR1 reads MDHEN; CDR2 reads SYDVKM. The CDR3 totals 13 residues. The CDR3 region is CASLRGGDEKLFF. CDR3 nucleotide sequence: TGTGCCAGCCTTCGAGGAGGGGATGAAAAACTGTTTTTT.

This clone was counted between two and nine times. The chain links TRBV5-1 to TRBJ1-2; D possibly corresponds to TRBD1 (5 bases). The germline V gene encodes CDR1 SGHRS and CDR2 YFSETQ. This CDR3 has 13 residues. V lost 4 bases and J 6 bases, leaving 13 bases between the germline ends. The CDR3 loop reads CASSQAGPDGYTF. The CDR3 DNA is TGCGCCAGCAGCCAGGCAGGGCCCGATGGCTACACCTTC.

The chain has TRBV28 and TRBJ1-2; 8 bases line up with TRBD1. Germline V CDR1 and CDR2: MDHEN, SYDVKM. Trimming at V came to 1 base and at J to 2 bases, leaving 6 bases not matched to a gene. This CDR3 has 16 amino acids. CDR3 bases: TGTGCCAGCAGTTTATTAGCAGGGGGCAGGAACTATGGCTACACCTTC. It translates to CASSLLAGGRNYGYTF.

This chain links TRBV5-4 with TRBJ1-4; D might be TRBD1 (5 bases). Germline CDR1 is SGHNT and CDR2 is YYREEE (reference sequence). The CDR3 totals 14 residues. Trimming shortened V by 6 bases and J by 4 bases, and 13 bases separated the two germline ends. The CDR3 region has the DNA TGTGCCAGCACCTCGGGGGGGTTTAATGAAAAACTGTTTTTT. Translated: CASTSGGFNEKLFF.

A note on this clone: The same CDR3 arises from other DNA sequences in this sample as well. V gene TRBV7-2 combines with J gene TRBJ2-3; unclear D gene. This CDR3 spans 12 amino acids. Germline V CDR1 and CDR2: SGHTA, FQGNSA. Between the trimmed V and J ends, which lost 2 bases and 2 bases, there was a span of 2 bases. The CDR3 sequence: CASSLYTDTQYF. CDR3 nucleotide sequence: TGTGCCAGCAGCTTATACACAGATACGCAGTATTTT.

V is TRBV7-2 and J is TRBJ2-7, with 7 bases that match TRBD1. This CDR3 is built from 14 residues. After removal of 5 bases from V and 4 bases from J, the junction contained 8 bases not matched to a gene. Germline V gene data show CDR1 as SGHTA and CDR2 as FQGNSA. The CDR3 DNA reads TGTGCCAGCAGCCTCGGACAGGCCACGTACGAGCAGTACTTC. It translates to CASSLGQATYEQYF.

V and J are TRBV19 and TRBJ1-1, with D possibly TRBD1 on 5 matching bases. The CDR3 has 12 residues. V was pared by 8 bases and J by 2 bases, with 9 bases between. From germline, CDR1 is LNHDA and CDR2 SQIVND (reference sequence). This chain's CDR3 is CASGGDNTEAFF. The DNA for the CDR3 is TGTGCCAGTGGAGGGGACAACACTGAAGCTTTCTTT. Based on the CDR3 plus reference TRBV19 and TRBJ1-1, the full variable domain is DGGITQSPKYLFRKEGQNVTLSCEQNLNHDAMYWYRQDPGQGLRLIYYSQIVNDFQKGDIAEGYSVSREKKESFPLTVTSAQKNPTAFYLCASGGDNTEAFFGQGTRLTVV.